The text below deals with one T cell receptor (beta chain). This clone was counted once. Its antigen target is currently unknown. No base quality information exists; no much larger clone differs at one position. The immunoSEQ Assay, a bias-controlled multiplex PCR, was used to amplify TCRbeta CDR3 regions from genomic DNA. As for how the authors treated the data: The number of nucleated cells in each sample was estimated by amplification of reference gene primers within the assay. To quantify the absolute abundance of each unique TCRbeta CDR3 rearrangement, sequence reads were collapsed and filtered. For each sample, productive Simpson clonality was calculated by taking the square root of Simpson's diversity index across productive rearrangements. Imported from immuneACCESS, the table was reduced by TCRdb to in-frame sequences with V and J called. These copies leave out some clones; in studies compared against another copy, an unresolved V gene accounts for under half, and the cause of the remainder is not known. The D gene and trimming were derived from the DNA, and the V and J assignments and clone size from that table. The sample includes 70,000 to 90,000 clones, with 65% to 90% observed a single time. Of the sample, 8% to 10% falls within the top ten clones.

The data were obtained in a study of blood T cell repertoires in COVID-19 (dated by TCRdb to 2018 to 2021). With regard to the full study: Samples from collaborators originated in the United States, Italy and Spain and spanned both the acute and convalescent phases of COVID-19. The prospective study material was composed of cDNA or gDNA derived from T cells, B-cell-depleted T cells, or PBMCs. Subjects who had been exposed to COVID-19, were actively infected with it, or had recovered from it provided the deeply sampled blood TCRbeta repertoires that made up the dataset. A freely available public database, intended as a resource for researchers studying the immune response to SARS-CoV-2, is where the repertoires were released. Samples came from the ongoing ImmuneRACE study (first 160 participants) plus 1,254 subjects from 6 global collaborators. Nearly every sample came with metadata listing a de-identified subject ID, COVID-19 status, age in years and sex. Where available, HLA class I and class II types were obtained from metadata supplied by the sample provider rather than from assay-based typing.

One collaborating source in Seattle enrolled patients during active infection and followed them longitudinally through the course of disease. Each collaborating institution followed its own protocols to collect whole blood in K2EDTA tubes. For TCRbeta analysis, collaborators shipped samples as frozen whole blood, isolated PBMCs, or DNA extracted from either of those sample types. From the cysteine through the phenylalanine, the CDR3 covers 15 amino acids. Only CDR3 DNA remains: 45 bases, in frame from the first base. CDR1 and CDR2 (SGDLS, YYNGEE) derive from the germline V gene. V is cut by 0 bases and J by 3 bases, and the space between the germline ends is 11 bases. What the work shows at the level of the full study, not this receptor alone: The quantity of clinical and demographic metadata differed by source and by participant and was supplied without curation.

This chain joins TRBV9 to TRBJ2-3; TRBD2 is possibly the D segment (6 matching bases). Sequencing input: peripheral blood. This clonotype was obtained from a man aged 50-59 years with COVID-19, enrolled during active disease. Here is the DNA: TGTGCCAGCAGCGTAGGAGCGGGTGGGACAGATACGCAGTATTTT. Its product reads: CASSVGAGGTDTQYF.